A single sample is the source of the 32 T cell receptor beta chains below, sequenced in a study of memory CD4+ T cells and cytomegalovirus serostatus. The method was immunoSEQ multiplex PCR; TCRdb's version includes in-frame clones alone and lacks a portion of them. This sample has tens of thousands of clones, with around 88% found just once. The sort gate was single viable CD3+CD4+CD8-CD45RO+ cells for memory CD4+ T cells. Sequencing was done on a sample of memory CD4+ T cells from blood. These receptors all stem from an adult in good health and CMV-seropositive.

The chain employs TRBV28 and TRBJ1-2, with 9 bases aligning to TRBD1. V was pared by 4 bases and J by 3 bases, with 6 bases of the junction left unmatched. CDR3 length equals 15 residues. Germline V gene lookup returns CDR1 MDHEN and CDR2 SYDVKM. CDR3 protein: CASSSRQGVDYGYTF. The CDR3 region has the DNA TGTGCCAGCAGTTCTCGACAGGGGGTGGACTATGGCTACACCTTC.

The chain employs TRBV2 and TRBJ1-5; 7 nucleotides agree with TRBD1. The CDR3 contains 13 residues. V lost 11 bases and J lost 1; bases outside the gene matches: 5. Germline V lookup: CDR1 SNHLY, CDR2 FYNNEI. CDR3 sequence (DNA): TGTGCCGGAGGGACAGAAAGCAATCAGCCCCAGCATTTT. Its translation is CAGGTESNQPQHF.

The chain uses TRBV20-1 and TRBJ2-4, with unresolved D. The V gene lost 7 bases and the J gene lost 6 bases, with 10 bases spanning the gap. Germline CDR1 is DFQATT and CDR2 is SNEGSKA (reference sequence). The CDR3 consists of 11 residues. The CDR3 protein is CSGSGLNIQYF. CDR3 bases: TGCAGTGGGAGTGGGCTAAACATTCAGTACTTC.

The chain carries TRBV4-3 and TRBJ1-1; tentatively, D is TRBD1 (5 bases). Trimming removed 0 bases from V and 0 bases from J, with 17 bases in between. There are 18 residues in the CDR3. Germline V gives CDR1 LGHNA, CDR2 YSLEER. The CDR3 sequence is CASSQDLVGVKMNTEAFF. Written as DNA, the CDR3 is TGCGCCAGCAGCCAAGATCTCGTAGGGGTGAAGATGAACACTGAAGCTTTCTTT.

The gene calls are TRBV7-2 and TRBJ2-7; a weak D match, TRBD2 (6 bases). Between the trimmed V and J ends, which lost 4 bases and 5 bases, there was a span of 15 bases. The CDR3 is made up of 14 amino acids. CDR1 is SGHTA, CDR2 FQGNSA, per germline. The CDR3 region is CASSWRAGLDEQYF. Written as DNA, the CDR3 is TGTGCCAGCAGCTGGCGGGCGGGATTGGACGAGCAGTACTTC. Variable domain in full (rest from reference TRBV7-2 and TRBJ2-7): GAGVSQSPSNKVTEKGKDVELRCDPISGHTALYWYRQSLGQGLEFLIYFQGNSAPDKSGLPSDRFSAERTGGSVSTLTIQRTQQEDSAVYLCASSWRAGLDEQYFGPGTRLTVT.

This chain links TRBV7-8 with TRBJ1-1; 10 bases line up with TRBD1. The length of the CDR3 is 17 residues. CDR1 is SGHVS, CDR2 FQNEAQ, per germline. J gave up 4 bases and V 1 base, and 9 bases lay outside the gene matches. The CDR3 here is CASSLVGFGQGGTEAFF. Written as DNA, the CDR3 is TGTGCCAGCAGCTTAGTAGGCTTCGGACAGGGGGGCACTGAAGCTTTCTTT.

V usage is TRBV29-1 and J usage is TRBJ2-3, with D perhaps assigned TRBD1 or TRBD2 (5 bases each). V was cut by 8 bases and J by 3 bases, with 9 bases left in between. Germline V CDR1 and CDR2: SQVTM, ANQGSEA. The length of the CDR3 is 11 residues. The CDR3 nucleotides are TGCAGCTCGAGGGGTACAGATACGCAGTATTTT. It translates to CSSRGTDTQYF.

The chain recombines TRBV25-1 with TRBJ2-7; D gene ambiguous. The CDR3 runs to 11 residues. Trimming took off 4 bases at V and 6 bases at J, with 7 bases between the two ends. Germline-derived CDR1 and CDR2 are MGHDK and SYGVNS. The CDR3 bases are TGTGCCAGCAGTGCCGCTCGCGAGCAGTACTTC. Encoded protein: CASSAAREQYF.

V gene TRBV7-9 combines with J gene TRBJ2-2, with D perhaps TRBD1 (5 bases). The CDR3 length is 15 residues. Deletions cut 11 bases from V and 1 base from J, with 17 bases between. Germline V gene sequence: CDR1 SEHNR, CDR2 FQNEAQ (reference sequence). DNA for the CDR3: TGTGCCGGACGGCAGGGCGACATGAACACCGGGGAGCTGTTTTTT. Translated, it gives CAGRQGDMNTGELFF.

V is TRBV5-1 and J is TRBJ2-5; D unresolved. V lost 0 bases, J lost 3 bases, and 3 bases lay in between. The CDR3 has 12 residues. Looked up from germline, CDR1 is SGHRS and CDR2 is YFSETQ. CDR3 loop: CASSLEKETQYF. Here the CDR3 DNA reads TGCGCCAGCAGCTTGGAAAAAGAGACCCAGTACTTC.

The DNA for the CDR3 is TGTGCCAGCAGCTCACGGTGGGGGGGTTCGGGCCACGAGCAGTACTTC. Amino acids: CASSSRWGGSGHEQYF. V usage is TRBV5-5 and J usage is TRBJ2-7; 7 bases are shared with TRBD2. V shed 3 bases, J shed 5 bases, and the junction held 14 bases outside the gene matches. Germline V gives CDR1 SGHKS, CDR2 YYEKEE (reference sequence). CDR3 length equals 16 residues.

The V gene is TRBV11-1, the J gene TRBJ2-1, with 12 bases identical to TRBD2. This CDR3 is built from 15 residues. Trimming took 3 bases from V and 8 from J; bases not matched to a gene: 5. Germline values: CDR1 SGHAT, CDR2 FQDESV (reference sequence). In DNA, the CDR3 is TGTGCCAGCAGCTTCCTAGCGGGAGGGCTCGATGAGCAGTTCTTC. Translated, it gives CASSFLAGGLDEQFF.

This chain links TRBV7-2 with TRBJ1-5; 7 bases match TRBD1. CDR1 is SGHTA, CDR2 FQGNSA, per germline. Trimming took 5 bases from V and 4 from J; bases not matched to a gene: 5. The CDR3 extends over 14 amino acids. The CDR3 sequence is CASSLGQANQPQHF. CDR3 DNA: TGTGCCAGCAGCCTTGGACAGGCTAATCAGCCCCAGCATTTT.

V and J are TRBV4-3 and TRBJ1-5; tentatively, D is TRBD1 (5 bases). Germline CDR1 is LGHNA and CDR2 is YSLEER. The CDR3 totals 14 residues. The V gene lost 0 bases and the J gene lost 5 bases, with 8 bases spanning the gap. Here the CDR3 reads CASSQEVGDQPQHF. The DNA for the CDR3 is TGCGCCAGCAGCCAAGAGGTAGGGGATCAGCCCCAGCATTTT.

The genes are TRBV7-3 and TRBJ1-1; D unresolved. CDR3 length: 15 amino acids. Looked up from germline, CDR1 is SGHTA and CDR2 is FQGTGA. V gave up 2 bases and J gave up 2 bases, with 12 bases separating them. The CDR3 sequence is CASSLESGRNTEAFF. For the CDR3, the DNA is TGTGCCAGCAGCTTAGAGTCTGGTCGTAACACTGAAGCTTTCTTT.

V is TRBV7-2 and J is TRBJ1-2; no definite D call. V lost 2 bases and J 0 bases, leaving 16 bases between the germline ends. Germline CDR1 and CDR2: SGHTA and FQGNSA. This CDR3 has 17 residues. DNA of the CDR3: TGTGCCAGCAGCTTAAGGATGGGAGGCCGTACTAACTATGGCTACACCTTC. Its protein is CASSLRMGGRTNYGYTF. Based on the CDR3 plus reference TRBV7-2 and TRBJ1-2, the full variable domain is GAGVSQSPSNKVTEKGKDVELRCDPISGHTALYWYRQSLGQGLEFLIYFQGNSAPDKSGLPSDRFSAERTGGSVSTLTIQRTQQEDSAVYLCASSLRMGGRTNYGYTFGSGTRLTVV.

CDR3 nucleotides: TGCGCCAGCAGTGATCACTACGAGCAGTACTTC. Encoded protein: CASSDHYEQYF. This chain connects TRBV10-2 to TRBJ2-7; the D is unclear. The CDR3 consists of 11 residues. CDR1 is WSHSY, CDR2 SAAADI, per germline. V lost 3 bases and J 3 bases, leaving 3 bases between the germline ends.

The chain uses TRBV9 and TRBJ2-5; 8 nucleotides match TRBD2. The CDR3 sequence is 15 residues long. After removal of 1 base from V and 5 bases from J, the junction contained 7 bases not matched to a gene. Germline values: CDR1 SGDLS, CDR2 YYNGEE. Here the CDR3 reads CASSVLGAGVETQYF. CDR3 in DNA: TGTGCCAGCAGCGTACTGGGAGCGGGAGTGGAGACCCAGTACTTC. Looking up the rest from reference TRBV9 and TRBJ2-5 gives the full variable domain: DSGVTQTPKHLITATGQRVTLRCSPRSGDLSVYWYQQSLDQGLQFLIQYYNGEERAKGNILERFSAQQFPDLHSELNLSSLELGDSALYFCASSVLGAGVETQYFGPGTRLLVL.

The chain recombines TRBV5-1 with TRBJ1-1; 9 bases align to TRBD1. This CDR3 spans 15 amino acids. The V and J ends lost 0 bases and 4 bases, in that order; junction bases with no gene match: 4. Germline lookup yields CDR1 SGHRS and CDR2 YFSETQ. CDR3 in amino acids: CASSLEGQGFTEAFF. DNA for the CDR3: TGCGCCAGCAGCTTGGAGGGACAGGGCTTCACTGAAGCTTTCTTT.

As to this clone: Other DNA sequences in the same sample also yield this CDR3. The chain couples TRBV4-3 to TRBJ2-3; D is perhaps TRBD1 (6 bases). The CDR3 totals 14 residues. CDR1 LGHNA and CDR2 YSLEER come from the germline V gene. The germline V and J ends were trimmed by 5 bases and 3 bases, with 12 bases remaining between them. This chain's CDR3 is CASSKQGRTDTQYF. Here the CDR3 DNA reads TGCGCCAGCAGCAAACAGGGTAGAACAGATACGCAGTATTTT.

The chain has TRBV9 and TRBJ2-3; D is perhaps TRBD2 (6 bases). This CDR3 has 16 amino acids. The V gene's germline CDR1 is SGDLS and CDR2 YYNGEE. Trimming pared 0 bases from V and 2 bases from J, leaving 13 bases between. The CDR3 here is CASSVGSSVYTDTQYF. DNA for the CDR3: TGTGCCAGCAGCGTAGGATCTAGCGTTTACACAGATACGCAGTATTTT. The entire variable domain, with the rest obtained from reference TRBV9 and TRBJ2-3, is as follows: DSGVTQTPKHLITATGQRVTLRCSPRSGDLSVYWYQQSLDQGLQFLIQYYNGEERAKGNILERFSAQQFPDLHSELNLSSLELGDSALYFCASSVGSSVYTDTQYFGPGTRLTVL.

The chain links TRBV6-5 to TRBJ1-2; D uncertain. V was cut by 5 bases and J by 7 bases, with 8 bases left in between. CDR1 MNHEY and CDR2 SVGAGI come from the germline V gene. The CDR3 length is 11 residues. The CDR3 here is CASSEERGYTF. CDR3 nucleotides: TGTGCCAGCAGTGAAGAGCGTGGCTACACCTTC.

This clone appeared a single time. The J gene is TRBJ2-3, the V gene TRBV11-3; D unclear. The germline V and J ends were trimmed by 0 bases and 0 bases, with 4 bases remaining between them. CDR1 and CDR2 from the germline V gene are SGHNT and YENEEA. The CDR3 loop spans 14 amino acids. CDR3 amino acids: CASSLDGSTDTQYF. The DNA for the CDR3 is TGTGCCAGCAGCTTAGACGGGAGCACAGATACGCAGTATTTT.

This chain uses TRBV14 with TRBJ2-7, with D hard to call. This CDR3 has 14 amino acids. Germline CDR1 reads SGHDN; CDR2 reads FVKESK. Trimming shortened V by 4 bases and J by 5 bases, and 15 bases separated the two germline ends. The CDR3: CASSPRTKTDEQYF. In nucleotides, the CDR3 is TGTGCCAGCAGCCCACGGACGAAAACAGACGAGCAGTACTTC.

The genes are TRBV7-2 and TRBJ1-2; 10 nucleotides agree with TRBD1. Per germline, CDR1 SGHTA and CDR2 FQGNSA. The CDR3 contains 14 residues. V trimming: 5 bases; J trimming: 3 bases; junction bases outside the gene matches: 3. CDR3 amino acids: CASSPGQGHYGYTF. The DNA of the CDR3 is TGTGCCAGCAGCCCGGGACAGGGGCACTATGGCTACACCTTC.

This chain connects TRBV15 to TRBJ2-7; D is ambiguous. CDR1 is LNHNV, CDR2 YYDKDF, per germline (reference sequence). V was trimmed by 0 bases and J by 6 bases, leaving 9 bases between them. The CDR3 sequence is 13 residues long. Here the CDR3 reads CATSRDRVSEQYF. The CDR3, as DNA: TGTGCCACCAGCAGAGACCGGGTAAGCGAGCAGTACTTC.

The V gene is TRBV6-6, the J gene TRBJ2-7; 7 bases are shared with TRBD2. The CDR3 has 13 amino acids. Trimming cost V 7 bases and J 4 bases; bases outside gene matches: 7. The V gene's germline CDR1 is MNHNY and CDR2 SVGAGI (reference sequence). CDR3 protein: CASKAREGYEQYF. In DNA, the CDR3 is TGTGCCAGCAAGGCCAGGGAGGGGTACGAGCAGTACTTC.

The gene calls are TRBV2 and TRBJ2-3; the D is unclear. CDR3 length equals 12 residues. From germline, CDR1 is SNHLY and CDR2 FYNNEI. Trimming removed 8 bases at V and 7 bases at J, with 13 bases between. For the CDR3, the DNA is TGTGCCAGCGCGGCTCAGTCCTATACGCAGTATTTT. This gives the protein CASAAQSYTQYF.

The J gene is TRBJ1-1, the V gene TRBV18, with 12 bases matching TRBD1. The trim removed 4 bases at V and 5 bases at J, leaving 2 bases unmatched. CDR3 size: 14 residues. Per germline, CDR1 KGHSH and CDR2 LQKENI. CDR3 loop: CASSRDRGRTEAFF. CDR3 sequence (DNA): TGTGCCAGCTCACGGGACAGGGGGCGAACTGAAGCTTTCTTT.

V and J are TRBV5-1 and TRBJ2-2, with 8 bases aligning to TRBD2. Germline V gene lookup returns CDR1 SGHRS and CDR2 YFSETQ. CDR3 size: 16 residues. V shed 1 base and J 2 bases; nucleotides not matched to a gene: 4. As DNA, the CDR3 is TGCGCCAGCAGCTTGTCGGCGGGGGGTAACACCGGGGAGCTGTTTTTT. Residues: CASSLSAGGNTGELFF.

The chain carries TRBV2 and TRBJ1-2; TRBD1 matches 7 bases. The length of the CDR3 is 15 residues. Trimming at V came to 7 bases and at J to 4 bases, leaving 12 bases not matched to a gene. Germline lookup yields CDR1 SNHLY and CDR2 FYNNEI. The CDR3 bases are TGTGCCAGCACTCCTAGGAGACAGGGCAGCTATGGCTACACCTTC. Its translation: CASTPRRQGSYGYTF.

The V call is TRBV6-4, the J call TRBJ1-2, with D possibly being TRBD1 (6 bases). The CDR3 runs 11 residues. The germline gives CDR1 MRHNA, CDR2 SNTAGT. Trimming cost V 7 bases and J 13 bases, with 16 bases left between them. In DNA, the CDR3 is TGTGCCAGCAAAGATGGGGGGGCGTCCACCTTC. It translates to CASKDGGASTF.